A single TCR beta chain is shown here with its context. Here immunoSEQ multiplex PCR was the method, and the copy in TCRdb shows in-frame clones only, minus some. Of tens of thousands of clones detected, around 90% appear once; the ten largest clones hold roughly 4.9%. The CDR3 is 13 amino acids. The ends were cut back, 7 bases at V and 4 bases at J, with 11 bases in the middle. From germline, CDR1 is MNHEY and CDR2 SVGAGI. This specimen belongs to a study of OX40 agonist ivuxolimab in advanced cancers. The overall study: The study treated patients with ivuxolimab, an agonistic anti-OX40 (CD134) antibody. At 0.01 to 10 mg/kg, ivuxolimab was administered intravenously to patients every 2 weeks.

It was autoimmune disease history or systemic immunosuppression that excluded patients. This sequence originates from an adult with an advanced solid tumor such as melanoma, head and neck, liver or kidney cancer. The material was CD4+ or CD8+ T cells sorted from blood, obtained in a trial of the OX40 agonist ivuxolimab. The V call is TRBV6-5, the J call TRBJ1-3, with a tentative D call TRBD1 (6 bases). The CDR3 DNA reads TGTGCCAGCAATGAGGGGGGGGGAAACACCATATATTTT. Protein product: CASNEGGGNTIYF.